These T cell receptor beta chains were read from a single sample in a study of blood T cell repertoires in COVID-19. Method: immunoSEQ multiplex PCR; TCRdb's copy keeps in-frame clones and lacks some. The sample records around 270,000 clones, roughly 86% being singletons. Sample: peripheral blood. These receptors were taken from a man aged 35 to 55 who had recovered from COVID-19. Each CDR3 is given without its conserved first and last residue. D genes are given only for firm matches.

v_call,d_call,cdr3_aa
TRBV20-1,TRBD1,SASYRGEETQY
TRBV9,NA,ASAEGGRETIY
TRBV19,TRBD2,ASSRRGVDTGELF
TRBV7-9,NA,ASSLGRGNNSPLH
TRBV5-4,TRBD1,ASSSRDRYNEQF
TRBV20-1,NA,SARGTNEQF
TRBV11-2,TRBD2,ASSPRGQRGGGETQY
TRBV9,TRBD1,ASSVERADRVVTRYEQY
TRBV6-5,NA,ASRATGLVGNEQF
TRBV6-4,TRBD1,ASSGQRKYRGQNTGELF
TRBV6-6,TRBD1,ASSPLRGSSIKNIQY
TRBV29-1,TRBD1,SVEDLETGSGELF
TRBV2,NA,ASSEGRGGGLETQY
TRBV2,TRBD1,ASQKTGTNYGYT
TRBV7-8,NA,ASSSEEPRMDGYT
TRBV5-5,NA,ASSFLTATDTQY
TRBV7-9,NA,ASSLGYNEQY
TRBV3-1/TRBV3-2,NA,ASSPDPRGNEQF
TRBV5-5,TRBD2,ASSLVFSGGRTDTQY
TRBV9,NA,ASSYLSGNTIY
TRBV7-7,TRBD2,ASSQIRAGGLNTQY
TRBV18,TRBD1,ASSPTGDTEAF
TRBV7-9,TRBD1,ASRENRGSGTEAF
TRBV9,TRBD1,ASSVATVTGTGGRETQY
TRBV19,TRBD1,ASSSDRGPSPLH
TRBV7-2,NA,ASSLFSGSGNTIY
TRBV2,NA,ASSEEAPGPEAF
TRBV5-4,TRBD1,ASHSGQRAYNSPLH
TRBV9,NA,ASSVEGATNEKLF
TRBV5-1,TRBD2,ASSPWTSGTRGETQY
TRBV7-2,TRBD1,ASSFPGQGAGNIQY
TRBV21-1,NA,ASSGRAGESDEQF
TRBV6-1,NA,ASSEIPGLNSPLH
TRBV27,NA,ASSGRVNSPLH
TRBV11-2,NA,ASSFLGEQY
TRBV2,NA,ASLRNSGEQY
TRBV5-6,TRBD2,ASSFERGGLYEQY
TRBV19,TRBD2,ASSMGLALDEQF
TRBV12-3/TRBV12-4,TRBD1,ASSPGGNSPLH
TRBV10-2,NA,ASRFGGTSYNEQF
TRBV14,NA,ASSHWDFGEQF
TRBV20-1,TRBD2,SASRTSGLQETQY
TRBV7-9,TRBD2,ASSRGLAGGGGEQY
TRBV5-1,NA,ASSLRTKPPTQY
TRBV7-2,NA,ASSLVYQRETQY